Listed here is a single T cell receptor (beta chain). Antigen: not known. The sample originates from a study of blood T cells in healthy people across ages. Study in general: Template switching recovered approximately one barcoded beta molecule for every two T cells. Study-wide results and limits: Unsorted PBMC input precluded a conclusive naive versus antigen-experienced comparison.

A second about 7 to 12 cycle PCR used barcoded and J-beta primers. The template-switch adaptor was a 5' adaptor with 12 random nucleotides. It tagged each cDNA molecule. Via MiXCR, TCRdb re-called the 5' RACE reads, giving one row per CDR3 protein. The sample lists under 950,000 distinct CDR3 sequences; around a fifth were seen once. In germline, CDR1 is MNHNY, CDR2 SVGAGI (reference sequence). This CDR3 has 15 amino acids. This chain uses TRBV6-6 with TRBJ2-7; 7 bases line up with TRBD1. Gene TRBJ2-1 matches the end of the DNA better, so the J call may be wrong. This clonotype originated in a man in his 70s in good health. Sequencing used blood. The CDR3 loop is CASSSAGTERNEQFF. In DNA form, the CDR3 reads TGTGCCAGCAGTTCGGCCGGGACAGAGAGGAATGAGCAGTTCTTC.